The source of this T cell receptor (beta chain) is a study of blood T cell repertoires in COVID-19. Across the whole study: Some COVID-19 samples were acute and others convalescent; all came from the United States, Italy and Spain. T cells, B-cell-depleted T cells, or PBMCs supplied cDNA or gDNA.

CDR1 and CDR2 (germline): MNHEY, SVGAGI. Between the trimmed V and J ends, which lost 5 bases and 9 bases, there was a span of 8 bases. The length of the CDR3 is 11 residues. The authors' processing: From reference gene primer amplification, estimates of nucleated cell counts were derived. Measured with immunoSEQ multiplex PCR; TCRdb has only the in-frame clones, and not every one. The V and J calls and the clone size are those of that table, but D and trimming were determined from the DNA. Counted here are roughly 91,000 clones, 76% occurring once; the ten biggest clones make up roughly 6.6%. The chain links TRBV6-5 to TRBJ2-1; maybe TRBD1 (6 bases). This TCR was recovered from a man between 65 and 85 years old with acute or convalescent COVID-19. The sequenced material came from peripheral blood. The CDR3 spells CASSSRGEQFF. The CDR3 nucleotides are TGTGCCAGCAGTAGCAGGGGTGAGCAGTTCTTC.